This TCR beta chain is drawn from a study of shared clonotypes between healthy human individuals. Study-wide background: Each donor had three CD4 naive, three CD4 memory, two CD8 naive and one CD8 memory plate.

This CDR3 has 18 amino acids. CDR1 and CDR2 (germline): SEHNR, FQNEAQ (reference sequence). V dropped 4 bases and J dropped 0 bases, with 19 bases sitting between them. Sequencing used immunoSEQ multiplex PCR; TCRdb keeps in-frame clones, though not all of them. Among millions of clones, approximately 95% were seen once, and the ten largest hold 0.13%. This chain uses TRBV7-9 with TRBJ1-5; weak D call: TRBD1 (6 bases). The TCR was taken from a man in his late teens or twenties in good health. The specimen was naive CD4+ T cells sorted from blood. Stated subset: CD45RA+ positively selected. CDR3 in DNA: TGTGCCAGCAGCTCCTGGGTAGGGGGACAAACTAGCAATCAGCCCCAGCATTTT. This translates into CASSSWVGGQTSNQPQHF.